One sample yielded the 29 T cell receptor beta chains listed below, sequenced in a study of identical twins. TCRdb re-analysed the 5' RACE reads in MiXCR, keeping a single row per CDR3 protein. The profile shows hundreds of thousands of distinct CDR3 sequences, 12% of them singletons. These data were also filed under a second study, of yellow fever vaccine responses in identical twins.

Sequencing was carried out using PBMCs. These receptors all come from a woman aged 18-29 years in good health.

This rearrangement joins TRBV5-1 to TRBJ1-1; perhaps TRBD1 as D (6 bases). The germline CDR1 and CDR2 sequences are SGHRS and YFSETQ. Trimming removed 3 bases at V and 4 bases at J, with 10 bases between. This CDR3 has 13 amino acids. The CDR3 loop reads CASSWRGSTEAFF. CDR3 in DNA: TGCGCCAGCAGCTGGAGGGGGTCCACTGAAGCTTTCTTT.

This clonotype was detected only a few times. The chain joins TRBV6-4 to TRBJ2-5; D gene unclear. The CDR3 consists of 11 residues. With 2 bases removed from V and 3 bases from J, the gap between germline ends came to 1 base. Looked up from germline, CDR1 is MRHNA and CDR2 is SNTAGT. CDR3 nucleotides: TGTGCCAGCAGTGACGAAGAGACCCAGTACTTC. Its protein product is CASSDEETQYF.

This clonotype was observed many times. V gene TRBV11-3 combines with J gene TRBJ2-1, with D perhaps matching TRBD1 (6 bases). The V gene lost 5 bases and the J gene lost 8 bases, with 16 bases spanning the gap. The CDR3 spans 14 residues. Germline V gene lookup returns CDR1 SGHNT and CDR2 YENEEA. The CDR3 loop reads CASSTRGTDDEQFF. CDR3 in DNA: TGTGCCAGCAGCACCAGGGGCACCGACGATGAGCAGTTCTTC.

In this sample, this clonotype turned up many times. The rearrangement joins TRBV11-2 to TRBJ2-3; no clear D gene. Trimming stripped 1 base from V and 2 bases from J, with 10 bases between. The CDR3 has 15 amino acids. Per the germline V gene, CDR1 is SGHAT and CDR2 is FQNNGV. The CDR3 nucleotides read TGTGCCAGCAGCTTAGTTGGCCTCGACACAGATACGCAGTATTTT. Translating it yields CASSLVGLDTDTQYF.

This clonotype was recorded a few times. The gene calls are TRBV13 and TRBJ2-5, with D possibly being TRBD2 (6 bases). The CDR3 totals 14 residues. Looked up from germline, CDR1 is PRHDT and CDR2 is FYEKMQ (reference sequence). V lost 6 bases and J lost 3, with 14 bases in between. This CDR3 is CASRILWGEETQYF. CDR3 sequence (DNA): TGTGCCAGCAGAATCCTTTGGGGGGAAGAGACCCAGTACTTC.

This clonotype has just a few counts. The chain has TRBV5-1 and TRBJ2-1, with D possibly TRBD2 on 7 matching bases. The CDR3 consists of 15 residues. The germline V gene encodes CDR1 SGHRS and CDR2 YFSETQ. Trimming shortened V by 0 bases and J by 7 bases, and 14 bases separated the two germline ends. This CDR3 is CASSLAGGRKNEQFF. The CDR3, as DNA: TGCGCCAGCAGCTTGGCGGGGGGCAGAAAGAATGAGCAGTTCTTC.

The chain recombines TRBV15 with TRBJ2-2, with D perhaps TRBD2 (6 bases). Trimming pared 4 bases from V and 5 bases from J, leaving 20 bases between. Germline loops: CDR1 LNHNV, CDR2 YYDKDF (reference sequence). The CDR3 is made up of 17 amino acids. The CDR3 region has the DNA TGTGCCACCAGCACTCAGATGGCGGCAGGGAGGACCGGGGAGCTGTTTTTT. It encodes CATSTQMAAGRTGELFF. The full variable domain, in which reference TRBV15 and TRBJ2-2 provide the parts outside the CDR3, is DAMVIQNPRYQVTQFGKPVTLSCSQTLNHNVMYWYQQKSSQAPKLLFHYYDKDFNNEADTPDNFQSRRPNTSFCFLDIRSPGLGDTAMYLCATSTQMAAGRTGELFFGEGSRLTVL.

This clonotype was detected only a few times. The rearrangement links TRBV20-1 to TRBJ2-3; TRBD1 or TRBD2 may be the D gene (6 bases each). Trimming shortened V by 1 base and J by 2 bases, and 13 bases separated the two germline ends. This CDR3 contains 15 residues. Per germline, CDR1 DFQATT and CDR2 SNEGSKA (reference sequence). CDR3 protein: CSARVGGRDTDTQYF. In DNA form, the CDR3 reads TGCAGTGCTAGAGTGGGGGGCCGGGACACAGATACGCAGTATTTT.

V is TRBV24-1 and J is TRBJ1-2, with no clear D. V was pared by 5 bases and J by 3 bases, with 9 bases between. CDR1 is KGHDR, CDR2 SFDVKD, per germline. The CDR3 totals 13 residues. CDR3 residues: CATSVAGHYGYTF. CDR3 nucleotides: TGTGCCACCAGTGTCGCAGGCCACTATGGCTACACCTTC.

This clonotype was found a few times. The chain recombines TRBV12-3 or TRBV12-4 with TRBJ2-4; TRBD1 aligns across 9 bases. Unmatched junction bases numbered 7, after V lost 7 bases and J lost 0 bases. The CDR3 has 16 amino acids. The CDR3 loop reads CASTHTGGRAKNIQYF. CDR3 bases: TGTGCCAGCACTCATACAGGGGGCCGAGCCAAAAACATTCAGTACTTC.

This clonotype was seen only a few times. The chain recombines TRBV12-3 or TRBV12-4 with TRBJ2-5; D is perhaps TRBD2 (6 bases). The V end lost 2 bases, the J end lost 4 bases, and 14 bases lay between the germline ends. This CDR3 has 15 amino acids. This chain's CDR3 is CASSLSGGTRETQYF. As DNA, the CDR3 is TGTGCCAGCAGTTTAAGTGGCGGGACCCGAGAGACCCAGTACTTC.

The chain combines TRBV7-6 with TRBJ2-2; 11 bases align to TRBD2. With V trimmed by 4 bases and J by 7 bases, 5 bases remained unmatched. Germline lookup yields CDR1 SGHVS and CDR2 FNYEAQ. CDR3 length: 15 residues. The CDR3 DNA sequence: TGTGCCAGCAGCTCGACTAGCGGGACTTTCGGGGAGCTGTTTTTT. Residues: CASSSTSGTFGELFF.

This clonotype occurred many times. In DNA, the CDR3 is TGTGCCAGCAGCACCGGGACTAGCGGGAGGCTCAATGAGCAGTTCTTC. Translation gives CASSTGTSGRLNEQFF. The genes are TRBV5-5 and TRBJ2-1; 15 positions agree with TRBD2. V lost 4 bases, J lost 6 bases, and 5 bases stayed unmatched. Germline loops: CDR1 SGHKS, CDR2 YYEKEE (reference sequence). This CDR3 region has 16 residues.

The V gene is TRBV28, the J gene TRBJ2-5, with 7 positions matching TRBD1. Germline lookup yields CDR1 MDHEN and CDR2 SYDVKM. This CDR3 region has 17 residues. The V and J ends lost 2 bases and 5 bases, in that order; junction bases with no gene match: 14. CDR3 nucleotides: TGTGCCAGCAGTTTACGTGGTAGGGGGCGAGGATGGGAGACCCAGTACTTC. Amino acid sequence: CASSLRGRGRGWETQYF. Drawing the rest from reference TRBV28 and TRBJ2-5, the complete variable domain is DVKVTQSSRYLVKRTGEKVFLECVQDMDHENMFWYRQDPGLGLRLIYFSYDVKMKEKGDIPEGYSVSREKKERFSLILESASTNQTSMYLCASSLRGRGRGWETQYFGPGTRLLVL.

Many counts were recorded for this clonotype. J is TRBJ2-2 and V is TRBV7-3; TRBD2 agrees at 14 bases. The germline CDR1 and CDR2 sequences are SGHTA and FQGTGA. The CDR3 runs 15 residues. With V trimmed by 8 bases and J by 5 bases, 4 bases remained unmatched. This CDR3 is CASSGTSGSTGELFF. CDR3 in DNA: TGTGCCAGCTCCGGGACTAGCGGGAGTACCGGGGAGCTGTTTTTT.

The rearrangement links TRBV20-1 to TRBJ2-1; D gene uncertain. This CDR3 is built from 13 residues. Germline V lookup: CDR1 DFQATT, CDR2 SNEGSKA (reference sequence). V was trimmed by 5 bases and J by 4 bases, leaving 12 bases between them. The CDR3 bases are TGCAGTGCTGACAACAGCTTATACAATGAGCAGTTCTTC. Its protein is CSADNSLYNEQFF.

Here the CDR3 reads CASSQGTSMFPETQYF. The CDR3 DNA is TGTGCCAGCAGCCAGGGGACTAGCATGTTCCCGGAGACCCAGTACTTC. This rearrangement joins TRBV4-2 to TRBJ2-5; 9 positions match TRBD2. V shed 3 bases, J shed 5 bases, and the junction held 10 bases outside the gene matches. The germline V gene encodes CDR1 LGHNA and CDR2 YNFKEQ. This CDR3 comprises 16 residues.

This clonotype turned up a few times. The V gene is TRBV12-3 or TRBV12-4, the J gene TRBJ1-5, with unresolved D. There are 14 residues in the CDR3. Deletions cut 5 bases from V and 5 bases from J, with 13 bases between. CDR3 DNA sequence: TGTGCCAGCAGTCCCGGCGGCGGCCATCAGCCCCAGCATTTT. Its protein is CASSPGGGHQPQHF.

The chain employs TRBV5-1 and TRBJ2-1; a possible D gene is TRBD1 (6 bases). V lost 5 bases, J lost 0 bases, and 12 bases lay in between. Germline lookup yields CDR1 SGHRS and CDR2 YFSETQ. The CDR3 sequence is 15 residues long. The CDR3 spells CASRGALGSYNEQFF. The CDR3 DNA follows: TGCGCCAGCAGGGGGGCCCTGGGCTCCTACAATGAGCAGTTCTTC.

This clonotype showed up many times. The rearrangement joins TRBV12-3 or TRBV12-4 to TRBJ2-1; 7 bases are shared with TRBD1. The V segment lost 5 bases and the J segment 4 bases; nucleotides outside the gene matches: 14. The CDR3 sequence is 17 residues long. The CDR3 protein is CASSPPRQGRRYNEQFF. The CDR3 nucleotides are TGTGCCAGCAGTCCACCGAGACAGGGAAGAAGGTACAATGAGCAGTTCTTC.

There are a few counts of this clonotype. The V and J genes are TRBV2 and TRBJ2-2; perhaps TRBD2 as D (6 bases). This CDR3 has 14 residues. In germline, CDR1 is SNHLY, CDR2 FYNNEI. The CDR3 sequence is CATMGGTNTGELFF. The CDR3 coding sequence is TGTGCTACCATGGGCGGGACGAACACCGGGGAGCTGTTTTTT.

This clonotype has more than one count but fewer than ten. J is TRBJ2-2 and V is TRBV3-1; 14 positions agree with TRBD2. Germline values: CDR1 LGHDT, CDR2 YNNKEL (reference sequence). The CDR3 contains 19 residues. After removal of 1 base from V and 3 bases from J, the junction contained 7 bases not matched to a gene. The CDR3 region is CASSQAGLAGGRDTGELFF. The CDR3 region has the DNA TGTGCCAGCAGCCAAGCTGGACTAGCGGGAGGCCGGGACACCGGGGAGCTGTTTTTT.

The chain uses TRBV6-2 or TRBV6-3 and TRBJ2-3; tentative D call: TRBD1 (6 bases). Germline V CDR1 and CDR2: MNHEY, SVGEGT. V was pared by 6 bases and J by 2 bases, with 15 bases between. The CDR3 totals 15 residues. The CDR3 sequence: CASRISGAHTDTQYF. The CDR3, as DNA: TGTGCCAGCAGGATATCAGGGGCCCACACAGATACGCAGTATTTT.

This clonotype has a handful of counts. The V gene is TRBV29-1, the J gene TRBJ1-5; D not resolved. Germline assignment: CDR1 SQVTM and CDR2 ANQGSEA. The germline V and J ends were trimmed by 1 base and 9 bases, with 4 bases remaining between them. CDR3 length: 10 amino acids. This CDR3 reads CSVEVVPQHF. The CDR3 nucleotides read TGCAGCGTTGAAGTGGTGCCCCAGCATTTT.

This clonotype was seen a handful of times. This chain uses TRBV28 with TRBJ2-7, with TRBD2 matching over 8 bases. Losses at the gene ends were 0 bases for V and 3 bases for J; bases not matched to a gene: 19. Germline V gives CDR1 MDHEN, CDR2 SYDVKM. The CDR3 spans 20 residues. The DNA of the CDR3 is TGTGCCAGCAGTTTATGGGGAGGCGGTCCGGGGGGGACGTTCGGCTACGAGCAGTACTTC. Protein product: CASSLWGGGPGGTFGYEQYF.

The CDR3 DNA follows: TGTGCCACCAGCAAAACGCAGGAAGAAGAGACCCAGTACTTC. It is translated as CATSKTQEEETQYF. The chain couples TRBV15 to TRBJ2-5; D ambiguous. Germline V gene sequence: CDR1 LNHNV, CDR2 YYDKDF (reference sequence). The CDR3 runs to 14 residues. V dropped 4 bases and J dropped 3 bases, with 12 bases sitting between them.

This sequence joins TRBV6-5 and TRBJ2-7; TRBD2 might be the D (5 bases). This CDR3 is built from 13 residues. The V end was cut by 5 bases, the J end by 2 bases, with 10 bases between. The germline gives CDR1 MNHEY, CDR2 SVGAGI. The CDR3 sequence is CASSNGNAYEQYF. As DNA, the CDR3 is TGTGCCAGCAGTAACGGGAACGCCTACGAGCAGTACTTC.

This clonotype has a count of ten or more. The chain uses TRBV6-5 and TRBJ2-2; D is uncertain. Trimming took off 0 bases at V and 2 bases at J, with 10 bases between the two ends. This CDR3 spans 16 amino acids. The germline CDR1 and CDR2 sequences are MNHEY and SVGAGI. Here the CDR3 DNA reads TGTGCCAGCAGTTACTCGACCCCAGATAACACCGGGGAGCTGTTTTTT. Its protein product is CASSYSTPDNTGELFF.

The rearrangement uses TRBV2 and TRBJ2-4, with 7 bases that match TRBD2. V gave up 8 bases and J gave up 6 bases; unmatched junction bases: 19. Germline V lookup: CDR1 SNHLY, CDR2 FYNNEI. The CDR3 sequence is 17 residues long. The CDR3 DNA is TGTGCCAGCTCCGGCGGACTAGATGGATATTATAGAAACATTCAGTACTTC. As protein: CASSGGLDGYYRNIQYF.